A selection of T cell receptor beta chains follows, all from one sample in a study of blood T cells in healthy people across ages. In TCRdb, the 5' RACE reads were re-called with MiXCR into one record per CDR3 protein. The table has roughly 1,500,000 distinct CDR3 sequences, 40% to 50% seen once. Sample: blood. The receptor set was obtained from a woman between 18 and 30 years old in good health. CDR3s include the opening cysteine and the closing phenylalanine or tryptophan. A D gene is named only where the DNA matches it firmly. Some rows have no size entry. The others give once, few or many, or a class for an expanded clone.

few	14	NA	TRBV7-9	TRBJ2-7	CASSLDPSSYEQYF	TGTGCCAGCAGCTTAGATCCGTCTTCCTACGAGCAGTACTTC
few	15	TRBD2	TRBV6-5	TRBJ2-1	CASSFLAGGQNEQFF	TGTGCCAGCAGTTTCCTAGCGGGGGGGCAAAATGAGCAGTTCTTC
NA	17	TRBD2	TRBV14	TRBJ2-3	CASSQVPAGAGTDTQYF	TGTGCCAGCAGCCAAGTTCCCGCGGGAGCTGGGACAGATACGCAGTATTTT
NA	19	TRBD2	TRBV7-2	TRBJ2-3	CASSLSVAGGIMSTDTQYF	TGTGCCAGCAGCTTATCCGTAGCGGGAGGGATAATGAGCACAGATACGCAGTATTTT
NA	16	NA	TRBV4-1	TRBJ1-1	CASSQGGQIMNTEAFF	TGCGCCAGCAGCCAGGGTGGACAGATTATGAACACTGAAGCTTTCTTT
few	13	NA	TRBV10-3	TRBJ2-3	CAISESNADTQYF	TGTGCCATCAGTGAGTCGAACGCAGATACGCAGTATTTT
NA	15	TRBD2	TRBV20-1	TRBJ2-7	CSAPSRSGGSYEQYF	TGCAGTGCCCCGTCTCGTAGCGGGGGGTCTTACGAGCAGTACTTC
once	13	NA	TRBV2	TRBJ2-5	CASGEPRGETQYF	TGTGCCAGCGGTGAACCCAGGGGAGAGACCCAGTACTTC
few	12	NA	TRBV10-3	TRBJ2-5	CAISESLTAWYF	TGTGCCATCAGTGAGTCCCTTACCGCGTGGTACTTC
few	15	NA	TRBV7-2	TRBJ2-1	CASSGQGGPYNEQFF	TGTGCCAGCAGCGGCCAGGGGGGACCTTACAATGAGCAGTTCTTC
NA	14	NA	TRBV5-1	TRBJ1-5	CASSFEAGYQPQHF	TGCGCCAGCAGCTTTGAGGCAGGATATCAGCCCCAGCATTTT
NA	18	NA	TRBV13	TRBJ2-7	CASSSHRGPGRDAYEQYF	TGTGCCAGCAGCAGCCACAGAGGTCCGGGGCGGGATGCCTACGAGCAGTACTTC
NA	14	NA	TRBV9	TRBJ1-4	CASSGAGGGEKLFF	TGTGCCAGCAGCGGCGCGGGGGGAGGTGAAAAACTGTTTTTT
NA	16	NA	TRBV20-1	TRBJ2-5	CSARDPREHRADEQYF	TGCAGTGCTAGGGACCCACGGGAGCACAGGGCAGATGAGCAGTACTTC
NA	16	NA	TRBV3-1	TRBJ2-4	CASSQEGEGAKNIQYF	TGTGCCAGCAGCCAAGAAGGAGAAGGAGCCAAAAACATTCAGTACTTC
NA	17	TRBD1	TRBV11-2	TRBJ2-7	CASSLALRSGQGYEQYF	TGTGCCAGCAGCTTAGCCCTGAGGTCGGGACAGGGCTACGAGCAGTACTTC
few	13	TRBD1	TRBV30	TRBJ2-5	CAWSFGQEETQYF	TGTGCCTGGAGTTTTGGACAGGAAGAGACCCAGTACTTC
few	15	TRBD2	TRBV6-1	TRBJ2-1	CASSSGTSGVDEQFF	TGTGCCAGCAGCTCCGGGACTAGCGGAGTCGATGAGCAGTTCTTC
many	12	NA	TRBV20-1	TRBJ2-7	CSARSSSYEQYF	TGCAGTGCTAGAAGTTCTAGTTACGAGCAGTACTTC
NA	12	NA	TRBV12-3/TRBV12-4	TRBJ1-5	CASSYSRQPQHF	TGTGCCAGCAGTTACTCCCGTCAGCCCCAGCATTTT
few	15	NA	TRBV12-3/TRBV12-4	TRBJ2-1	CASREGQSITYEQFF	TGTGCCAGCAGGGAGGGACAGTCCATCACCTATGAGCAGTTCTTC
NA	15	NA	TRBV6-5	TRBJ2-6	CASSYKVSGANVLTF	TGTGCCAGCAGTTACAAGGTCTCTGGGGCCAACGTCCTGACTTTC
NA	13	TRBD1	TRBV27	TRBJ2-7	CASTGGDRYEQYF	TGTGCCAGTACAGGGGGCGATCGGTACGAGCAGTACTTC
few	16	TRBD1	TRBV4-1	TRBJ1-5	CASSQGYRGSNQPQHF	TGCGCCAGCAGCCAAGGTTACAGGGGGAGCAATCAGCCCCAGCATTTT
NA	14	NA	TRBV20-1	TRBJ2-7	CSATGHGSSYEQYF	TGCAGTGCTACCGGTCACGGGAGCTCCTACGAGCAGTACTTC
few	16	TRBD2	TRBV4-1	TRBJ2-5	CASSLLAGGAEETQYF	TGCGCCAGCAGCCTCCTAGCGGGGGGCGCGGAAGAGACCCAGTACTTC
few	13	NA	TRBV20-1	TRBJ1-1	CSARKPRNTEAFF	TGCAGTGCTAGAAAGCCCCGAAACACTGAAGCTTTCTTT
few	13	NA	TRBV27	TRBJ2-7	CASRTARSYEQYF	TGTGCCAGTCGGACAGCCCGCTCCTACGAGCAGTACTTC
once	17	TRBD2	TRBV20-1	TRBJ2-1	CSASKSSGGSSRDEQFF	TGCAGTGCTAGTAAGTCTAGCGGGGGGTCATCTAGAGATGAGCAGTTCTTC
few	16	NA	TRBV7-2	TRBJ2-6	CASSLIVPPGANVLTF	TGTGCCAGCAGCTTAATCGTTCCACCTGGGGCCAACGTCCTGACTTTC
few	12	NA	TRBV7-8	TRBJ1-1	CASSSLFTEAFF	TGTGCCAGCAGCTCCCTGTTTACTGAAGCTTTCTTT
many	14	NA	TRBV7-2	TRBJ2-1	CASSPRGSYNEQFF	TGTGCCAGCTCGCCCCGCGGTTCCTACAATGAGCAGTTCTTC
NA	16	NA	TRBV20-1	TRBJ2-3	CSARAGDPKYADTQYF	TGCAGTGCTAGAGCGGGAGACCCCAAATATGCAGATACGCAGTATTTT
NA	15	NA	TRBV27	TRBJ2-1	CASKGWDQGYNEQFF	TGTGCCAGCAAAGGGTGGGACCAAGGCTACAATGAGCAGTTCTTC
NA	12	NA	TRBV11-2	TRBJ2-3	CASSWGIDTQYF	TGTGCCAGCAGCTGGGGTATAGATACGCAGTATTTT
once	17	NA	TRBV7-2	TRBJ2-3	CASSLIGEPTLTDTQYF	TGTGCCAGCAGCTTGATTGGCGAACCAACACTCACAGATACGCAGTATTTT
NA	17	TRBD1	TRBV7-2	TRBJ1-4	CASSLVEQGSTNEKLFF	TGTGCCAGCAGCTTAGTTGAACAGGGGTCTACTAATGAAAAACTGTTTTTT
NA	14	NA	TRBV5-4	TRBJ2-3	CASSTGTIHDTQYF	TGTGCCAGCAGCACCGGGACGATACATGATACGCAGTATTTT
few	14	TRBD1	TRBV6-2/TRBV6-3	TRBJ1-5	CASSPTGYNQPQHF	TGTGCCAGCAGCCCGACAGGGTACAATCAGCCCCAGCATTTT
NA	15	NA	TRBV12-3/TRBV12-4	TRBJ2-1	CASSLGRRIHNEQFF	TGTGCCAGCAGTTTAGGACGGAGGATTCACAATGAGCAGTTCTTC
NA	14	TRBD1	TRBV12-3/TRBV12-4	TRBJ1-2	CASTWGPGGYGYTF	TGTGCCAGCACCTGGGGACCAGGGGGCTATGGCTACACCTTC
NA	17	TRBD1	TRBV20-1	TRBJ2-1	CSARVLGQDNRYNEQFF	TGCAGTGCTAGAGTGTTGGGACAGGACAACCGCTACAATGAGCAGTTCTTC
NA	16	NA	TRBV10-3	TRBJ2-5	CAIRERPDGGDWTQYF	TGTGCCATCAGAGAGCGACCGGACGGCGGAGATTGGACCCAGTACTTC
NA	14	TRBD1	TRBV5-1	TRBJ1-2	CASSFDDRDYGYTF	TGCGCCAGCAGCTTTGACGACAGGGACTATGGCTACACCTTC
NA	17	TRBD2	TRBV7-2	TRBJ2-5	CASSFGLAGENGETQYF	TGTGCCAGCAGCTTTGGGCTAGCGGGAGAAAACGGAGAGACCCAGTACTTC
NA	14	NA	TRBV14	TRBJ1-2	CASSQDGRGDGYTF	TGTGCCAGCAGCCAAGATGGGAGGGGAGATGGCTACACCTTC
NA	15	TRBD2	TRBV10-3	TRBJ2-3	CAISPSGVGTDTQYF	TGTGCCATCAGTCCGAGCGGGGTGGGAACAGATACGCAGTATTTT
few	13	NA	TRBV9	TRBJ2-7	CASSVVGLDEQYF	TGTGCCAGCAGCGTAGTGGGGCTGGACGAGCAGTACTTC
few	14	TRBD2	TRBV18	TRBJ2-1	CASSPPGGPNEQFF	TGTGCCAGCTCACCACCGGGAGGGCCGAATGAGCAGTTCTTC
NA	15	TRBD1	TRBV6-1	TRBJ1-2	CASSEAAGGIYGYTF	TGTGCCAGCAGTGAAGCGGCAGGGGGAATCTATGGCTACACCTTC
NA	15	NA	TRBV2	TRBJ1-5	CASSEALVLGTTQHF	TGTGCCAGCAGTGAAGCGCTTGTTTTGGGTACAACCCAGCATTTT
NA	16	TRBD2	TRBV27	TRBJ2-4	CASSSSGALAKNIQYF	TGTGCCAGCAGCTCGAGCGGGGCCCTAGCCAAAAACATTCAGTACTTC
few	13	NA	TRBV29-1	TRBJ1-1	CSVSSRLDTEAFF	TGCAGCGTTTCGTCCAGGTTGGACACTGAAGCTTTCTTT
NA	17	TRBD2	TRBV11-2	TRBJ2-3	CASTERGGPPSTDTQYF	TGTGCCAGCACCGAGCGGGGGGGCCCCCCTAGCACAGATACGCAGTATTTT